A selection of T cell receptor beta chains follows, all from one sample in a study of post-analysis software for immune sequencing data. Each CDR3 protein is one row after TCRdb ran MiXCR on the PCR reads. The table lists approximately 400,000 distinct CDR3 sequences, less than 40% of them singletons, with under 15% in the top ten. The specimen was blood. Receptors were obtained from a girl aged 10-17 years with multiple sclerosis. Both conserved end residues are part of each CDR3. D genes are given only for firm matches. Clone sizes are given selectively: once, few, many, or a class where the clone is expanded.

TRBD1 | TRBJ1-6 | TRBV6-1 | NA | TGTGCCAGCAGCGACGGACAGGGAGAGGGTTCACCCCTCCACTTT | CASSDGQGEGSPLHF
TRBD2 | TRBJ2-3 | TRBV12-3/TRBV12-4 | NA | TGTGCCAGCAGTTTAGAGGGACTAGTGAGACGGGATGTGGAGTATTTT | CASSLEGLVRRDVEYF
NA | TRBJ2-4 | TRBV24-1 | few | TGTGCCACCAGTGATCCCAGAGCCAAAAACATTCAGTACTTC | CATSDPRAKNIQYF
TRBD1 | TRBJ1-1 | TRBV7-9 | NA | TGTGCCAGCAGCTTAGCTGACAGGGGTACTGAAGCTTTCTTT | CASSLADRGTEAFF
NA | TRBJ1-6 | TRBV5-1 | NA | TGCGCCAGCAGCTTGGACAGGGCAGAGAATTCACCCCTCCACTTT | CASSLDRAENSPLHF
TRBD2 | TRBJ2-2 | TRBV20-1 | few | TGCAGTGCTAGAGTGGCCCGCGGGGGGGCCATTAACGGGGAGCTGTTTTTT | CSARVARGGAINGELFF
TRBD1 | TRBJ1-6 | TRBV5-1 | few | TGCGCCAGCAGCCGGACAGGGAGTAATTCACCCCTCCACTTT | CASSRTGSNSPLHF
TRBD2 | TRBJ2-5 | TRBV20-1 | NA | TGCAGTGCGGTAGGACTAGCGGGAGGGGAGACCCAGTACTTC | CSAVGLAGGETQYF
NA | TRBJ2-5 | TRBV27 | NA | TGTGCCAGCAGTTTGCTAGCAAGTGTGACCCAGTACTTC | CASSLLASVTQYF
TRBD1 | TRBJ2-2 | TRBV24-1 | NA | TGTGCCACCAGTGATTCCTGGACAGGGTCCGGGGAGCTGTTTTTT | CATSDSWTGSGELFF
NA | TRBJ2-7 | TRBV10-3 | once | TGTTCCATCAGTCCCAGGGTTTTCCTTCCTTGTGAGCAGTACTTC | CSISPRVFLPCEQYF
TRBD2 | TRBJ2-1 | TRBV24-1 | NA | TGTGCCACCAGCCCCCTAGCGGGGGAAAACAATGAGCAGTTCTTC | CATSPLAGENNEQFF
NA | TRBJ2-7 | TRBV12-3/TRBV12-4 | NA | TGTGCCAGCAGTTGGGGCAGGGGATACGAGCAGTACTTC | CASSWGRGYEQYF
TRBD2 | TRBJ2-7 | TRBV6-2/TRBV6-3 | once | TGTGCCAGCAGTTCTGGACTAGCGGGGGGCCGGTCCGACGAGCAGTACTTC | CASSSGLAGGRSDEQYF
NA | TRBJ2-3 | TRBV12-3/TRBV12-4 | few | TGTGCCAGCAGTTTGGGGGCGGGCGTTAGCACAGATACGCAGTATTTT | CASSLGAGVSTDTQYF
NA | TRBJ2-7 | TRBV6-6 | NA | TGTGCCAGCAGGGGCACGGTGGGGGAAGCCTCCTACGAGCAGTACTTC | CASRGTVGEASYEQYF
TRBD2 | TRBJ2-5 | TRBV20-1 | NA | TGCAGTGCTAGAGTGCGCGGGGGATACGAAGGGACCCAGTACTTC | CSARVRGGYEGTQYF
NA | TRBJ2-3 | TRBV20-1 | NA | TGCAGTGCTAGAGGGAGCAGGGGCTTAGAAGATACGCAGTATTTT | CSARGSRGLEDTQYF
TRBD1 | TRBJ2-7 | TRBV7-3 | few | TGTGCCAGCAGCTTAAACCCAGGGGGCGCCTACGAGCAGTACTTC | CASSLNPGGAYEQYF
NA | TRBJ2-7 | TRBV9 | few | TGTGCCAGCAGCGCCACTAGCCAGGCCTACGAGCAGTACTTC | CASSATSQAYEQYF
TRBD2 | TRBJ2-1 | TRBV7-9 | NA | TGTGCCAGCAGCTTAGTTGGGAGAGGACTAGCGGACTCCTACAATGAGCAGTTCTTC | CASSLVGRGLADSYNEQFF
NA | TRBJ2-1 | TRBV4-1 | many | TGCGCCAGCAGCCAAGATAATCCAGGCAAGGCTTACAATGAGCAGTTCTTC | CASSQDNPGKAYNEQFF
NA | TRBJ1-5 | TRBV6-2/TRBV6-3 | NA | TGTGCCAGCAAAGACGGACAGCCCCATCGGAGCAATCAGCCCCAGCATTTT | CASKDGQPHRSNQPQHF
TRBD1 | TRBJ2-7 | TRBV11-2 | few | TGTGCCAGCAGCTTTAGGGGGTGGGGGACAGATCTGCTCGAGCAGTACTTC | CASSFRGWGTDLLEQYF
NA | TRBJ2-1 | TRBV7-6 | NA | TGTGCCAGCAGCTTCCGCGTCAATGAGCAGTTCTTC | CASSFRVNEQFF
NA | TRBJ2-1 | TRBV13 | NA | TGTGCCAGCAGATCGCAGGGGCATGAGCAGTTCTTC | CASRSQGHEQFF
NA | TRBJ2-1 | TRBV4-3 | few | TGCGCCAGCAGCCAAGATTTGACCCTCACCGTGAGCTCCTACAATGAGCAGTTCTTC | CASSQDLTLTVSSYNEQFF
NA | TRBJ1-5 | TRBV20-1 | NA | TGCAGTGCTAGAGAAGGGGAAAGCCAGCCCCAGCATTTT | CSAREGESQPQHF
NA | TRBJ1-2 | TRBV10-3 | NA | TGTGCCATCAGTGAGAATCGGGAGGTTAAGGGCTACACCTTC | CAISENREVKGYTF
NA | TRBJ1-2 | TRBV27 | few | TGTGCCAGCAGTTCCAGGGGAAAAAACTATGGCTACACCTTC | CASSSRGKNYGYTF
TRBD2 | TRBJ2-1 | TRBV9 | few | TGTGCCAGCAGCGTAGCAGCTAGCGGGGACAATGAGCAGTTCTTC | CASSVAASGDNEQFF
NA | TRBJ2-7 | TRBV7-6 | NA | TGTGCCAGCAGCCGGACCGATACCTACGAGCAGTACTTC | CASSRTDTYEQYF
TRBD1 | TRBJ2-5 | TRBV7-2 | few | TGTGCCAGCAGCTGGCAGGGACAGGGTGAAGAGACCCAGTACTTC | CASSWQGQGEETQYF
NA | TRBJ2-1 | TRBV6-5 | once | TGTGCCAGCAGCTACAAGGCGCTGGCGGCTAGCTCCTACAATGAGCAGTTCTTC | CASSYKALAASSYNEQFF
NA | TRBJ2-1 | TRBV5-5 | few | TGTGCCAGCAGCCCCGGGACTGGGCTCGGAAATGAGCAGTTCTTC | CASSPGTGLGNEQFF
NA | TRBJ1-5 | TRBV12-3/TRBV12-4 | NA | TGTGCCAGCAGTTTAGCGCTAGGGGGGTCCAATCAGCCCCAGCATTTT | CASSLALGGSNQPQHF
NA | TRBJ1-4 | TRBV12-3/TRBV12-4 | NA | TGTGCCAGCAGTTCAGGGTTCACTAGTGAAAAACTGTTTTTT | CASSSGFTSEKLFF
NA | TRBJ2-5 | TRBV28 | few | TGTGCCAGCAGTACGGGTACGGCTTCGAGAGAGACCCAGTACTTC | CASSTGTASRETQYF
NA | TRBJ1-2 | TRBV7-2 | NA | TGTGCCAGCAGGACGATCCACAGCGATGGCTACACCTTC | CASRTIHSDGYTF
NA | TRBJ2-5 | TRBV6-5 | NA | TGTGCCAGCAGTTACTCCTCCGACAGGGACTACGTGCAGTACTTC | CASSYSSDRDYVQYF
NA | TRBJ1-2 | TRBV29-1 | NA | TGCAGCGTTGCTAAGGTCGGTGGCTACACCTTC | CSVAKVGGYTF